This T cell receptor (beta chain) was sequenced during a study of memory CD4+ T cells and cytomegalovirus serostatus. Overall study context: Healthy Belgian adult donors included several CMV-positive and 24 CMV-negative people. Study results and caveats: Each of approximately 70 CMV-associated TCRbeta sequences occurred in one to five individuals.

The sort gate was single viable CD3+CD4+CD8-CD45RO+ cells for memory CD4+ T cells. Positive selection with CD4 microbeads enriched total CD4+ T cells. This CDR3 is 13 amino acids long. Trimming stripped 3 bases from V and 3 bases from J, with 8 bases between. Germline CDR1 and CDR2: KGHSH and LQKENI. This clone was counted a few times. The target antigen is unknown. Data came from immunoSEQ multiplex PCR; TCRdb stores just in-frame clones and leaves some out. The repertoire includes tens of thousands of clones, approximately 86% of them detected once, and just under 0.5% sits in the top ten. The chain recombines TRBV18 with TRBJ1-2; D is unclear. This receptor was obtained from an adult in good health and CMV-seronegative. Some clones in this sample may be carry-over from other donors' samples. Specimen: memory CD4+ T cells from blood. This CDR3 reads CASSPRDDYGYTF. DNA of the CDR3: TGTGCCAGCTCACCCCGCGATGACTATGGCTACACCTTC.